The 31 T cell receptor beta chains below were found in one sample sequenced in a study of HIV-infected patients and healthy controls. TCRdb independently ran MiXCR on the 5' RACE reads; one entry per CDR3 protein. Here the sample spans around 20,000 distinct CDR3 sequences, roughly a fifth being singletons. What was sequenced was CD8+ T cells from blood. Receptors were obtained from a human donor in good health.

This clonotype was recorded at least ten times. The J gene is TRBJ2-3, the V gene TRBV27; 9 positions match TRBD2. The CDR3 is 16 amino acids. Germline lookup yields CDR1 MNHEY and CDR2 SMNVEV (reference sequence). The V gene end was trimmed by 5 bases and the J gene end by 3 bases; junction bases not matched to a gene: 9. CDR3 sequence: CASSPKSLAGTDTQYF. As DNA, the CDR3 is TGTGCCAGCAGTCCCAAGAGCCTAGCGGGAACAGATACGCAGTATTTT.

This clonotype appeared a few times. The chain employs TRBV7-8 and TRBJ2-5, with TRBD1 as a possible D gene (6 bases). Deletions cut 5 bases from V and 5 bases from J, with 21 bases between. CDR3 length: 16 amino acids. Germline lookup yields CDR1 SGHVS and CDR2 FQNEAQ. For the CDR3, the DNA is TGTGCCAGCAGCCAGAGGACAGCAGGGGATCACGAGACCCAGTACTTC. Translation gives CASSQRTAGDHETQYF.

The sample holds a few counts of this clonotype. V usage is TRBV7-9 and J usage is TRBJ2-5; 15 nucleotides line up with TRBD2. V dropped 5 bases and J dropped 5; count of bases not matched to a gene: 9. The V gene's germline CDR1 is SEHNR and CDR2 FQNEAQ (reference sequence). The CDR3 sequence is 17 residues long. DNA for the CDR3: TGTGCCAGCAGCCTCCCCGGGACTAGCGGGGGGCTTGAGACCCAGTACTTC. It is translated as CASSLPGTSGGLETQYF.

V gene TRBV4-3 combines with J gene TRBJ2-2; D perhaps matches TRBD2 (6 bases). This CDR3 has 15 amino acids. CDR1 LGHNA and CDR2 YSLEER come from the germline V gene. The V and J ends lost 1 base and 6 bases respectively, with 12 bases between them. This chain's CDR3 is CASSQGTGVAGELFF. The DNA for the CDR3 is TGCGCCAGCAGCCAAGGAACGGGAGTCGCCGGGGAGCTGTTTTTT.

The CDR3 region has the DNA TGTGCCATCAGTGAGTCGGAAGGCTCTGGGGCCAACGTCCTGACTTTC. It is translated as CAISESEGSGANVLTF. The chain has TRBV10-3 and TRBJ2-6; D ambiguous. The CDR3 is 16 residues long. Germline lookup yields CDR1 ENHRY and CDR2 SYGVKD. Trimming removed 0 bases from V and 0 bases from J, with 6 bases in between.

This clonotype was picked up many times. The gene calls are TRBV13 and TRBJ2-1; 8 bases match TRBD2. This CDR3 has 14 residues. Germline V CDR1 and CDR2: PRHDT, FYEKMQ (reference sequence). Trimming cost V 8 bases and J 10 bases; bases outside gene matches: 13. The CDR3 DNA reads as TGTGCCAGCCTAACTAGCGGAGCCCGCGGGGAGCAGTTCTTC. It is translated as CASLTSGARGEQFF.

This clonotype is termed medium-sized. The CDR3 sequence: CASGPGTGQETQYF. CDR3 in DNA: TGTGCTAGTGGCCCAGGAACAGGACAAGAGACCCAGTACTTC. The chain couples TRBV12-5 to TRBJ2-5; D possibly corresponds to TRBD1 (5 bases). Trimming took off 6 bases at V and 2 bases at J, with 13 bases between the two ends. The germline V gene has CDR1 LGHNT and CDR2 FRNRAP. The length of the CDR3 is 14 residues.

This clonotype appeared a few times. The chain recombines TRBV28 with TRBJ2-7; no firm D call. The CDR3 is made up of 9 amino acids. V dropped 11 bases and J dropped 11 bases, with 13 bases sitting between them. In germline, CDR1 is MDHEN, CDR2 SYDVKM. The CDR3 sequence is CAFEKMEYF. The CDR3, as DNA: TGTGCCTTTGAGAAGATGGAGTACTTC. Based on the CDR3 plus reference TRBV28 and TRBJ2-7, the full variable domain is DVKVTQSSRYLVKRTGEKVFLECVQDMDHENMFWYRQDPGLGLRLIYFSYDVKMKEKGDIPEGYSVSREKKERFSLILESASTNQTSMYLCAFEKMEYFGPGTRLTVT.

The genes are TRBV19 and TRBJ1-5, with 9 bases matching TRBD1. The J segment lost 4 bases and the V segment lost 4 bases, leaving 2 bases of the junction unmatched. Germline lookup yields CDR1 LNHDA and CDR2 SQIVND (reference sequence). This CDR3 spans 14 amino acids. The CDR3: CASSTGQGNQPQHF. Written as DNA, the CDR3 is TGTGCCAGTAGTACAGGACAGGGGAATCAGCCCCAGCATTTT.

CDR3 amino acids: CASSFGPEEGDTQYF. The CDR3 region has the DNA TGTGCCAGCAGCTTCGGGCCGGAGGAGGGAGATACGCAGTATTTT. This chain uses TRBV11-2 with TRBJ2-3, with a possible D match to TRBD2 (6 bases). Germline CDR1 and CDR2: SGHAT and FQNNGV. Trimming took off 3 bases at V and 5 bases at J, with 15 bases between the two ends. There are 15 residues in the CDR3.

V gene TRBV12-3 or TRBV12-4 combines with J gene TRBJ1-4, with a weak D call TRBD1 (5 bases). The CDR3 spans 15 residues. With 6 bases removed from V and 5 bases from J, the gap between germline ends came to 16 bases. The CDR3 bases are TGTGCCAGCAGCCGAGGAAAGGGGCGGAATGAAAAACTGTTTTTT. Protein: CASSRGKGRNEKLFF.

The chain couples TRBV6-4 to TRBJ2-7; D may be TRBD2 (5 bases). With 5 bases removed from V and 12 bases from J, the gap between germline ends came to 17 bases. The germline V gene encodes CDR1 MRHNA and CDR2 SNTAGT. CDR3 length: 12 residues. The CDR3 DNA reads TGTGCCAGCAGTTTTTCTTCGGAGGATCGGTACTTC. It encodes CASSFSSEDRYF.

This clonotype was counted only a few times. This chain connects TRBV6-5 to TRBJ2-3; 9 nucleotides agree with TRBD2. Trimming removed 4 bases from V and 12 bases from J; junction bases left unmatched: 8. The CDR3 covers 13 residues. The V gene's germline CDR1 is MNHEY and CDR2 SVGAGI. The DNA for the CDR3 is TGTGCCAGCAGTTCCCTAGAGCGGGAGGACCAGTATTTT. Its translation: CASSSLEREDQYF.

V is TRBV19 and J is TRBJ2-5; unclear D gene. Trimming left V 1 base short and J 5 bases short, with 11 bases between. Germline CDR1 reads LNHDA; CDR2 reads SQIVND (reference sequence). This CDR3 region has 14 residues. The CDR3 sequence: CASSIVGFEETQYF. CDR3 in DNA: TGTGCCAGTAGTATAGTTGGATTTGAGGAGACCCAGTACTTC. The full variable domain, its missing parts supplied by reference TRBV19 and TRBJ2-5, is DGGITQSPKYLFRKEGQNVTLSCEQNLNHDAMYWYRQDPGQGLRLIYYSQIVNDFQKGDIAEGYSVSREKKESFPLTVTSAQKNPTAFYLCASSIVGFEETQYFGPGTRLLVL.

This clonotype was seen repeatedly, ten times or more. This chain connects TRBV6-5 to TRBJ2-1; the match to TRBD2 covers 8 bases. The length of the CDR3 is 16 residues. Germline V gene sequence: CDR1 MNHEY, CDR2 SVGAGI. V dropped 0 bases and J dropped 3; count of bases not matched to a gene: 4. The CDR3 is CASSYSLSGSYNEQFF. In DNA form, the CDR3 reads TGTGCCAGCAGTTACTCGTTAAGCGGGAGCTACAATGAGCAGTTCTTC.

Ten or more counts support this clonotype. The V and J genes are TRBV7-6 and TRBJ2-5, with D unresolved. Germline assignment: CDR1 SGHVS and CDR2 FNYEAQ. CDR3 length equals 12 residues. V was trimmed by 2 bases and J by 5 bases, leaving 6 bases between them. This CDR3 reads CASSLTEETQYF. DNA of the CDR3: TGTGCCAGCAGCTTAACGGAGGAGACCCAGTACTTC.

A few counts support this clonotype. In nucleotides, the CDR3 is TGCAGTGCTAGAGCATTAGGGGACTCTGGGGCCAACGTCCTGACTTTC. Translation gives CSARALGDSGANVLTF. The chain couples TRBV20-1 to TRBJ2-6, with D tentatively TRBD1 (5 bases). The CDR3 runs to 16 residues. V lost 1 base, J lost 0 bases, and 10 bases lay in between. The V gene's germline CDR1 is DFQATT and CDR2 SNEGSKA (reference sequence).

V usage is TRBV6-1 and J usage is TRBJ2-7; 7 bases are a match to TRBD1. Trimming removed 1 base from V and 0 bases from J; junction bases left unmatched: 3. Germline lookup yields CDR1 MNHNS and CDR2 SASEGT. The CDR3 spans 15 residues. The CDR3 loop reads CASSEGQGFSYEQYF. CDR3 DNA: TGTGCCAGCAGTGAAGGACAGGGTTTCTCCTACGAGCAGTACTTC.

V and J are TRBV27 and TRBJ2-7; 8 nucleotides line up with TRBD1. The V and J ends lost 4 bases and 4 bases, in that order; junction bases with no gene match: 6. CDR1 MNHEY and CDR2 SMNVEV come from the germline V gene (reference sequence). The CDR3 contains 14 residues. CDR3 loop: CASSSRDRGYEQYF. CDR3 nucleotides: TGTGCCAGCAGTTCCCGCGACAGGGGTTACGAGCAGTACTTC.

There are many counts of this clonotype. The rearrangement uses TRBV5-1 and TRBJ2-2, with 8 bases aligning to TRBD2. Germline V gene data show CDR1 as SGHRS and CDR2 as YFSETQ. Trimming at V came to 1 base and at J to 2 bases, leaving 10 bases not matched to a gene. CDR3 length: 18 amino acids. DNA for the CDR3: TGCGCCAGCAGCTTGACCCCAGAGCGGGAGTCCAACACCGGGGAGCTGTTTTTT. Amino acid sequence: CASSLTPERESNTGELFF.

The CDR3 coding sequence is TGCAGTGCTAGAGATCGAGGGGGGCTTCACTCCTACAATGAGCAGTTCTTC. Translation gives CSARDRGGLHSYNEQFF. This rearrangement joins TRBV20-1 to TRBJ2-1, with D perhaps matching TRBD1 or TRBD2 (6 bases each). The CDR3 has 17 amino acids. V gave up 0 bases and J gave up 0 bases, with 15 bases separating them. Germline CDR1 is DFQATT and CDR2 is SNEGSKA (reference sequence).

This clonotype was seen repeatedly, ten times or more. V is TRBV6-2 or TRBV6-3 and J is TRBJ1-5, with 8 bases identical to TRBD1. The CDR3 has 14 residues. Germline V gives CDR1 MNHEY, CDR2 SVGEGT. After removal of 2 bases from V and 6 bases from J, the junction contained 3 bases not matched to a gene. CDR3 loop: CASSYQGASQPQHF. CDR3 sequence (DNA): TGTGCCAGCAGTTACCAGGGGGCCAGTCAGCCCCAGCATTTT.

The chain recombines TRBV5-1 with TRBJ2-3; no definite D call. This CDR3 region has 15 residues. V lost 0 bases, J lost 0 bases, and 8 bases lay in between. Looked up from germline, CDR1 is SGHRS and CDR2 is YFSETQ. In DNA, the CDR3 is TGCGCCAGCAGCTTGGCCGGTTATAGCACAGATACGCAGTATTTT. Its translation: CASSLAGYSTDTQYF.

This clonotype was counted at least ten times. The V gene is TRBV20-1, the J gene TRBJ1-2, with TRBD1 identical over 12 bases. This CDR3 has 16 amino acids. V shed 6 bases and J 7 bases; nucleotides not matched to a gene: 15. Germline V lookup: CDR1 DFQATT, CDR2 SNEGSKA (reference sequence). The CDR3 region is CSAYSPPGQGASGYTF. CDR3 DNA: TGCAGTGCCTACTCCCCACCGGGACAGGGGGCCTCTGGCTACACCTTC.

In this sample, this clonotype turned up many times. The chain has TRBV12-2 and TRBJ2-5; the DNA was not used to check the table's D call, TRBD1. TRBV12-2 is recorded as a pseudogene. The CDR3 is made up of 14 amino acids. Here the CDR3 reads CASRYRAGEETQYF. CDR3 sequence (DNA): TGTGCAAGTCGCTACCGGGCCGGGGAGGAGACCCAGTACTTC.

This clonotype was observed many times. This chain joins TRBV24-1 and TRBJ2-2, with a tentative D call TRBD2 (5 bases). CDR3 length: 15 residues. Germline assignment: CDR1 KGHDR and CDR2 SFDVKD. V shed 6 bases and J shed 2 bases, with 12 bases lying between them. The CDR3: CATSSGSKNTGELFF. Written as DNA, the CDR3 is TGTGCCACCAGTAGCGGATCCAAAAACACCGGGGAGCTGTTTTTT.

This clonotype was seen at least ten times. The V call is TRBV11-2, the J call TRBJ2-1; 10 bases line up with TRBD2. Germline loops: CDR1 SGHAT, CDR2 FQNNGV. The CDR3 has 16 amino acids. The ends lost 5 bases at V and 4 bases at J; junction bases unmatched: 8. Here the CDR3 DNA reads TGTGCCAGCAGCGGACTAGCGGCCGGGCTTTACAATGAGCAGTTCTTC. It yields the protein CASSGLAAGLYNEQFF. Complete variable domain (other parts from reference TRBV11-2 and TRBJ2-1): EAGVAQSPRYKIIEKRQSVAFWCNPISGHATLYWYQQILGQGPKLLIQFQNNGVVDDSQLPKDRFSAERLKGVDSTLKIQPAKLEDSAVYLCASSGLAAGLYNEQFFGPGTRLTVL.

This clonotype was observed at least ten times. This chain links TRBV7-8 with TRBJ2-1, with 16 bases aligning to TRBD2. The germline V gene encodes CDR1 SGHVS and CDR2 FQNEAQ. CDR3 length: 16 residues. Losses at the gene ends were 0 bases for V and 11 bases for J; bases not matched to a gene: 4. This CDR3 is CASSLAGGLAGGKQFF. CDR3 DNA: TGTGCCAGCAGCTTAGCGGGGGGACTAGCGGGAGGGAAGCAGTTCTTC.

This chain links TRBV6-5 with TRBJ2-7; D is possibly TRBD1 (5 bases). The V end lost 0 bases, the J end lost 3 bases, and 15 bases lay between the germline ends. This CDR3 has 16 amino acids. In germline, CDR1 is MNHEY, CDR2 SVGAGI. CDR3 protein: CASSYSYPTVIYEQYF. CDR3 coding DNA: TGTGCCAGCAGTTACTCGTACCCGACAGTAATCTACGAGCAGTACTTC.

This clonotype was observed at least ten times. The chain recombines TRBV9 with TRBJ2-5; D gene uncertain. This CDR3 has 14 amino acids. The germline V gene has CDR1 SGDLS and CDR2 YYNGEE. Trimming stripped 3 bases from V and 2 bases from J, with 11 bases between. The CDR3 region has the DNA TGTGCCAGCAGCGAGCCCGACGTACAAGAGACCCAGTACTTC. Translating gives CASSEPDVQETQYF.

This clonotype was seen many times. The rearrangement joins TRBV27 to TRBJ2-2, with D maybe TRBD1 (6 bases). This CDR3 has 17 amino acids. Per the germline V gene, CDR1 is MNHEY and CDR2 is SMNVEV (reference sequence). V shed 1 base and J shed 4 bases, with 16 bases lying between them. The CDR3 protein is CASSLLSSQGSTGELFF. The CDR3 region has the DNA TGTGCCAGCAGTTTATTGAGCTCACAGGGCAGCACCGGGGAGCTGTTTTTT.